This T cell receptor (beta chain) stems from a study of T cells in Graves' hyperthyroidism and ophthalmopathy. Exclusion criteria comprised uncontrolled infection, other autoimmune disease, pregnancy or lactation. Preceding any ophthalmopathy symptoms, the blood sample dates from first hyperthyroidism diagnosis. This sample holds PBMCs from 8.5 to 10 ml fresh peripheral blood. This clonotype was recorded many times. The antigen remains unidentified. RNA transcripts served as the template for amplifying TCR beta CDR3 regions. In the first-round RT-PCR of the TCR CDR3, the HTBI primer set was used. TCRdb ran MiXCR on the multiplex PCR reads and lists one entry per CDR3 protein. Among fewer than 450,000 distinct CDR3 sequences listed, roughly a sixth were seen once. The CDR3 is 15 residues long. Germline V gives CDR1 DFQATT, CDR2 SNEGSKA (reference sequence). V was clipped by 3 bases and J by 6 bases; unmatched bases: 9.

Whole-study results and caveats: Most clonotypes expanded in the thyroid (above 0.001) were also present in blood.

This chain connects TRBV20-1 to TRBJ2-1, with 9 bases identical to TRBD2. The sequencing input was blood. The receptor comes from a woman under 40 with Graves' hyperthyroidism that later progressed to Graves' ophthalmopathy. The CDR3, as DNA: TGCAGTGCTAGTCGTCGCGGGAGGGCTTCCAATGAGCAGTTCTTC. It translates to CSASRRGRASNEQFF.